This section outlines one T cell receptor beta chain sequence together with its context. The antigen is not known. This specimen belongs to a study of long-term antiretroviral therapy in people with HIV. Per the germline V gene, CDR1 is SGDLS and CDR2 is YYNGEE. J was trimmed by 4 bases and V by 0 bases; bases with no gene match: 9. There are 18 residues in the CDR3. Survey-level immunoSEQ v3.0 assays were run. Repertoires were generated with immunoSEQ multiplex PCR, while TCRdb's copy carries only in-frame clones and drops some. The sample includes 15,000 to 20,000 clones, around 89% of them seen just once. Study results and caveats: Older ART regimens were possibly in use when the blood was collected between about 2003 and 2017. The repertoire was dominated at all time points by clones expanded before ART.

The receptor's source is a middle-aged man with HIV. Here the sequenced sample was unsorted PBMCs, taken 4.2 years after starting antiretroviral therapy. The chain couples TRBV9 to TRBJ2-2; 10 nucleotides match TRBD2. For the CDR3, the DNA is TGTGCCAGCAGCGTAGATGGAGCGGGGGGGCCTATCACCGGGGAGCTGTTTTTT. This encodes CASSVDGAGGPITGELFF.